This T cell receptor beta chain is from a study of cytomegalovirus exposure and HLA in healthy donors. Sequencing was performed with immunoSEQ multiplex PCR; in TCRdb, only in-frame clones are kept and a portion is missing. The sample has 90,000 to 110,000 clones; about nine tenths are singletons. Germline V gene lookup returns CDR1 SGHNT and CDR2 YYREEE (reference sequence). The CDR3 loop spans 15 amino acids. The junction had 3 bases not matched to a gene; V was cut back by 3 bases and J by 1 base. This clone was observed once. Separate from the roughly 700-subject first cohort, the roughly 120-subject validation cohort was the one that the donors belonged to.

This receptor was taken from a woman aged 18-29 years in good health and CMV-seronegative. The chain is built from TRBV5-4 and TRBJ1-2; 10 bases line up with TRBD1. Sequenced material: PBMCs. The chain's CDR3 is CASSWDRGFNYGYTF. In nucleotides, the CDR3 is TGTGCCAGCAGCTGGGACAGGGGATTTAACTATGGCTACACCTTC.